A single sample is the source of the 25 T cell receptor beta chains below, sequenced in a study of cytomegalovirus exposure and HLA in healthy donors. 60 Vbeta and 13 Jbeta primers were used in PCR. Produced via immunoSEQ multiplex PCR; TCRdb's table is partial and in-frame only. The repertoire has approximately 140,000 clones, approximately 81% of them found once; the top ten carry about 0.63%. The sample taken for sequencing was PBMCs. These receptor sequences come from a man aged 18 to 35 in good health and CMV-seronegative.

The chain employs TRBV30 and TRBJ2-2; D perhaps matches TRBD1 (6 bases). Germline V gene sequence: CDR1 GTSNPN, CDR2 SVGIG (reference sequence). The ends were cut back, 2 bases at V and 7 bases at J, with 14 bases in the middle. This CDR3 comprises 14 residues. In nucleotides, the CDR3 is TGTGCCTGGAGTCCCAAACAGGGTGGCGGGGAGCTGTTTTTT. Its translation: CAWSPKQGGGELFF.

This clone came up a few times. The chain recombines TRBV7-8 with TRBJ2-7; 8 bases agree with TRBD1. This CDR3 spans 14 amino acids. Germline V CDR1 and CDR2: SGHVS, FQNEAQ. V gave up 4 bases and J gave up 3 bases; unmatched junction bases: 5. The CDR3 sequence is CASSYRGQDYEQYF. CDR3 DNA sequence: TGTGCCAGCAGCTACCGGGGACAGGACTACGAGCAGTACTTC. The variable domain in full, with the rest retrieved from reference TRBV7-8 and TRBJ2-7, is GAGVSQSPRYKVAKRGQDVALRCDPISGHVSLFWYQQALGQGPEFLTYFQNEAQLDKSGLPSDRFFAERPEGSVSTLKIQRTQQEDSAVYLCASSYRGQDYEQYFGPGTRLTVT.

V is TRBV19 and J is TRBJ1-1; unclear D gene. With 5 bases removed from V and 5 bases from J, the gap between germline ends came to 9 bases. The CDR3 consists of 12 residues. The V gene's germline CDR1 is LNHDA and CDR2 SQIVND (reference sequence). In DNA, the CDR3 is TGTGCCAGTAGTTGGGCGGGGACTGAAGCTTTCTTT. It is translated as CASSWAGTEAFF.

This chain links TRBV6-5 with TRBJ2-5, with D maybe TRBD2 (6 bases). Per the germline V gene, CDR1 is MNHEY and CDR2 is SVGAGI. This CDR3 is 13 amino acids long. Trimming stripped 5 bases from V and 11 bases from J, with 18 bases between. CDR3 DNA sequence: TGTGCCAGCAGTCCCTCCTGGTCGGGGGAGCAGTACTTC. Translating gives CASSPSWSGEQYF.

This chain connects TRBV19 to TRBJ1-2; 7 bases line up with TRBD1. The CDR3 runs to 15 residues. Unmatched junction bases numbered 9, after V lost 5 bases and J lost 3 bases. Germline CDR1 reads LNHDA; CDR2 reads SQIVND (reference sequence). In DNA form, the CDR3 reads TGTGCCAGTAGTTTCGGGTTGGGACAGCACTATGGCTACACCTTC. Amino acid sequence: CASSFGLGQHYGYTF. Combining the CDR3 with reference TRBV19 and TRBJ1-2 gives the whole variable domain DGGITQSPKYLFRKEGQNVTLSCEQNLNHDAMYWYRQDPGQGLRLIYYSQIVNDFQKGDIAEGYSVSREKKESFPLTVTSAQKNPTAFYLCASSFGLGQHYGYTFGSGTRLTVV.

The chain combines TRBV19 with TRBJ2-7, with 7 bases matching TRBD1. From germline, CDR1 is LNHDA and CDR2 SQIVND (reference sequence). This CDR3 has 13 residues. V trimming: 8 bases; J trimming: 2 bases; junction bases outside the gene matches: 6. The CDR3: CASAPGQTYEQYF. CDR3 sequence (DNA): TGTGCCAGTGCCCCGGGACAGACCTACGAGCAGTACTTC.

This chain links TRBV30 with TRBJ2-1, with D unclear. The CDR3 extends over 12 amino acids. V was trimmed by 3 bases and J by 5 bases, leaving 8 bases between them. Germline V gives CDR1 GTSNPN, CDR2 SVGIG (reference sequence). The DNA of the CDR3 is TGTGCCTGGAGGTTCAATCACAATGAGCAGTTCTTC. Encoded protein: CAWRFNHNEQFF.

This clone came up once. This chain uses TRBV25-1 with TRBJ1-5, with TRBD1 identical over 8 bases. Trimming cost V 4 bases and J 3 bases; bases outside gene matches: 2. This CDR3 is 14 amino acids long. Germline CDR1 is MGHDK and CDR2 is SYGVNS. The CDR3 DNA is TGTGCCAGCAGTGGGACAGGGTACAATCAGCCCCAGCATTTT. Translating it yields CASSGTGYNQPQHF.

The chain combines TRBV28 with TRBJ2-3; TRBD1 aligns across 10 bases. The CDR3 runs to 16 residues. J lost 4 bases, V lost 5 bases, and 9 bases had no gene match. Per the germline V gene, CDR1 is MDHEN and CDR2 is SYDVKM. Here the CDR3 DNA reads TGTGCCAGCAGTCTCGACAGGGGGCGCAGGGCAGATACGCAGTATTTT. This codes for CASSLDRGRRADTQYF. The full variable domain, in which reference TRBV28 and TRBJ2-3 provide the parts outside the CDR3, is DVKVTQSSRYLVKRTGEKVFLECVQDMDHENMFWYRQDPGLGLRLIYFSYDVKMKEKGDIPEGYSVSREKKERFSLILESASTNQTSMYLCASSLDRGRRADTQYFGPGTRLTVL.

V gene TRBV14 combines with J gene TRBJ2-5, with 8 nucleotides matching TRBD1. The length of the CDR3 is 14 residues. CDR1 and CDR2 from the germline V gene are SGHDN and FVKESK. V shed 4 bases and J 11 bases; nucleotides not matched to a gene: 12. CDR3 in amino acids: CASSLDRAAREQYF. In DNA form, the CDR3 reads TGTGCCAGCAGCCTGGACAGGGCTGCGCGTGAGCAGTACTTC.

The CDR3 is CASSYLQGALDYGYTF. Written as DNA, the CDR3 is TGTGCCAGCAGCTACCTACAGGGGGCGCTTGACTATGGCTACACCTTC. The chain recombines TRBV11-2 with TRBJ1-2; TRBD1 agrees at 9 bases. The CDR3 is 16 residues long. The V gene's germline CDR1 is SGHAT and CDR2 FQNNGV. After removal of 4 bases from V and 3 bases from J, the junction contained 9 bases not matched to a gene.

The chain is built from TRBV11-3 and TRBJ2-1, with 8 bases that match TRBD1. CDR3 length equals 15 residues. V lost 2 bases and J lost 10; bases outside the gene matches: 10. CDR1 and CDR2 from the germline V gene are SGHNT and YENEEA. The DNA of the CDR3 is TGTGCCAGCAGCTTAAGGGGACAGGAACTGGGCGAGCAGTTCTTC. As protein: CASSLRGQELGEQFF.

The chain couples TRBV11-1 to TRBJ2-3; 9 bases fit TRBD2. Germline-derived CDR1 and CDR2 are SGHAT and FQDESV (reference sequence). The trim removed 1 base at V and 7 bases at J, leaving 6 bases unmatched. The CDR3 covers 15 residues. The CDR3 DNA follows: TGTGCCAGCAGCTTAGTGTCTAGCGGGGTCAATACGCAGTATTTT. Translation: CASSLVSSGVNTQYF.

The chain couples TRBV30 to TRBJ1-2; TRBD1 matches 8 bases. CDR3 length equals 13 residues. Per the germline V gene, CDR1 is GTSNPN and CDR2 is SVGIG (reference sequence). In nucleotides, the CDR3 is TGTGCGGAGCAGGGGGCAGCTAACTATGGCTACACCTTC. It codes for CAEQGAANYGYTF.

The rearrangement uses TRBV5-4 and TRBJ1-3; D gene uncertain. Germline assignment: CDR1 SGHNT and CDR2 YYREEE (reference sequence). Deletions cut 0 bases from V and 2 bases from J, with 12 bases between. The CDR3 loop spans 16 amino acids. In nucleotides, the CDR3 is TGTGCCAGCAGCTTGGATTCGACAAGCACTGGAAACACCATATATTTT. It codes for CASSLDSTSTGNTIYF.

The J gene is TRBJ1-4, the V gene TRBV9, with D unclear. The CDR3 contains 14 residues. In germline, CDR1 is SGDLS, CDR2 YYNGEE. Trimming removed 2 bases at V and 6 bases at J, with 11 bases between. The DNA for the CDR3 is TGTGCCAGCAGCGTCTCCATAGCCGATGAAAAACTGTTTTTT. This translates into CASSVSIADEKLFF.

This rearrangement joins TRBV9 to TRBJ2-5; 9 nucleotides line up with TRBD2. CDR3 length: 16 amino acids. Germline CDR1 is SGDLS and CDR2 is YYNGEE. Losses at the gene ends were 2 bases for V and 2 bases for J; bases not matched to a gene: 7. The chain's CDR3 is CASSVGELAGQETQYF. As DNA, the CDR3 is TGTGCCAGCAGCGTCGGAGAACTAGCGGGTCAAGAGACCCAGTACTTC.

The CDR3 region is CASSDRGDTGELFF. CDR3 sequence (DNA): TGTGCCAGCAGCGACAGGGGCGATACCGGGGAGCTGTTTTTT. J is TRBJ2-2 and V is TRBV25-1; 8 bases line up with TRBD1. V lost 6 bases to trimming and J lost 5 bases; unmatched junction nucleotides: 5. CDR3 length: 14 amino acids. The V gene's germline CDR1 is MGHDK and CDR2 SYGVNS.

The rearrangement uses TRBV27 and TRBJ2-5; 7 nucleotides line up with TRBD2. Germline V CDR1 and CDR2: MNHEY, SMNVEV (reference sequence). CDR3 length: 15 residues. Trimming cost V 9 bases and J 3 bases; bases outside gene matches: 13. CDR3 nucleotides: TGTGCCAGTAACCCCGCGGGACTACATAAAGAGACCCAGTACTTC. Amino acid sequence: CASNPAGLHKETQYF.

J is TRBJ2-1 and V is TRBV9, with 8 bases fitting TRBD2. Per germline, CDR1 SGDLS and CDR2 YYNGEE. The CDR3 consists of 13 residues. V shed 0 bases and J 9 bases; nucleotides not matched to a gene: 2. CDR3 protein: CASSVAGGLEQFF. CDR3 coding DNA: TGTGCCAGCAGCGTAGCGGGGGGGCTTGAGCAGTTCTTC.

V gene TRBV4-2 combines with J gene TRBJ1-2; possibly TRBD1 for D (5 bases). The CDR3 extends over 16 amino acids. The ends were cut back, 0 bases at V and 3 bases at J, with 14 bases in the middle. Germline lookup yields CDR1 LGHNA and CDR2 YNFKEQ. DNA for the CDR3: TGTGCCAGCAGCCAAGATCCGGGCGGGGCCGACTATGGCTACACCTTC. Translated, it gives CASSQDPGGADYGYTF.

The chain's CDR3 is CASSFLRGEQETQYF. The CDR3 DNA reads TGCGCCAGCAGCTTCCTACGGGGAGAACAAGAGACCCAGTACTTC. V and J are TRBV5-1 and TRBJ2-5, with D perhaps matching TRBD2 (5 bases). The CDR3 extends over 15 amino acids. From germline, CDR1 is SGHRS and CDR2 YFSETQ. V lost 2 bases to trimming and J lost 2 bases, with 13 bases between them.

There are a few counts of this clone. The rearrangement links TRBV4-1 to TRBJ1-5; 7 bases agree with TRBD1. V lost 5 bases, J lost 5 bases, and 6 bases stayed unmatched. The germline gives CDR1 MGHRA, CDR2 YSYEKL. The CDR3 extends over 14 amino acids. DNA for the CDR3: TGCGCCAGCAGCACACCGGGACAGCATCAGCCCCAGCATTTT. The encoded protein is CASSTPGQHQPQHF.

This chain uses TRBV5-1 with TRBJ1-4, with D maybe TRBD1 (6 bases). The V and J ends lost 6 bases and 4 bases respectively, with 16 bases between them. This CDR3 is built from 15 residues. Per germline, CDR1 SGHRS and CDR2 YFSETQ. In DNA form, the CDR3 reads TGCGCCAGCACCACTGGGGGCTCTGTTAATGAAAAACTGTTTTTT. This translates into CASTTGGSVNEKLFF.

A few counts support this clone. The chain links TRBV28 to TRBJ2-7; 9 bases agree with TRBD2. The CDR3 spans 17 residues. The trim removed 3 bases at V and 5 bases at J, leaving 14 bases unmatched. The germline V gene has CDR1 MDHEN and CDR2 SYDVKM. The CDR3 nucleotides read TGTGCCAGCAGTTTGGGGGCTAGCGGGGAATTTTTGAACGAGCAGTACTTC. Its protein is CASSLGASGEFLNEQYF. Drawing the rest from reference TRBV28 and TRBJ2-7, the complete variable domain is DVKVTQSSRYLVKRTGEKVFLECVQDMDHENMFWYRQDPGLGLRLIYFSYDVKMKEKGDIPEGYSVSREKKERFSLILESASTNQTSMYLCASSLGASGEFLNEQYFGPGTRLTVT.